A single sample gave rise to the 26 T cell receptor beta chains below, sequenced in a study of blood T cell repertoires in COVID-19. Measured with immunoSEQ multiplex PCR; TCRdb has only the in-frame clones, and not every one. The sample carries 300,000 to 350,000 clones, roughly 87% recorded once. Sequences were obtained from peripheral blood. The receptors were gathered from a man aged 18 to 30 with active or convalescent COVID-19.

The CDR3 DNA reads TGTGCCAGCAGCGGACAGACAGGATCACTCTATGGCTACACCTTC. Protein product: CASSGQTGSLYGYTF. V usage is TRBV9 and J usage is TRBJ1-2; D possibly corresponds to TRBD1 (6 bases). Germline V gives CDR1 SGDLS, CDR2 YYNGEE. V was clipped by 3 bases and J by 4 bases, with 16 bases between them. CDR3 length equals 15 residues.

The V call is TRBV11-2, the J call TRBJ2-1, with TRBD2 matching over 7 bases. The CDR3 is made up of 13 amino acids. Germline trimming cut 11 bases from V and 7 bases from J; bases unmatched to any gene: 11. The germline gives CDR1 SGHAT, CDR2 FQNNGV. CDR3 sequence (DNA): TGTGCCTCATACCGCGGGAGTTTGAATGAGCAGTTCTTC. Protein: CASYRGSLNEQFF. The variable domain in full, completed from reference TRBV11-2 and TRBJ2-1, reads EAGVAQSPRYKIIEKRQSVAFWCNPISGHATLYWYQQILGQGPKLLIQFQNNGVVDDSQLPKDRFSAERLKGVDSTLKIQPAKLEDSAVYLCASYRGSLNEQFFGPGTRLTVL.

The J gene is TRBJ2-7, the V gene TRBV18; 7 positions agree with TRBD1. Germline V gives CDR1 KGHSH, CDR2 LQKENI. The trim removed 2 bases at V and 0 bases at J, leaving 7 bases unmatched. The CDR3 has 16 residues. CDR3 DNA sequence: TGTGCCAGCTCACCATTACAGGGGTCAAGCTCCTACGAGCAGTACTTC. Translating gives CASSPLQGSSSYEQYF.

This chain's CDR3 is CASVGREVAGELFF. CDR3 nucleotides: TGTGCCAGCGTGGGGCGGGAGGTCGCCGGGGAGCTGTTTTTT. This sequence joins TRBV7-8 and TRBJ2-2; 8 nucleotides agree with TRBD2. With V trimmed by 8 bases and J by 6 bases, 8 bases remained unmatched. The germline CDR1 and CDR2 sequences are SGHVS and FQNEAQ. The CDR3 has 14 residues. Complete variable domain (other parts from reference TRBV7-8 and TRBJ2-2): GAGVSQSPRYKVAKRGQDVALRCDPISGHVSLFWYQQALGQGPEFLTYFQNEAQLDKSGLPSDRFFAERPEGSVSTLKIQRTQQEDSAVYLCASVGREVAGELFFGEGSRLTVL.

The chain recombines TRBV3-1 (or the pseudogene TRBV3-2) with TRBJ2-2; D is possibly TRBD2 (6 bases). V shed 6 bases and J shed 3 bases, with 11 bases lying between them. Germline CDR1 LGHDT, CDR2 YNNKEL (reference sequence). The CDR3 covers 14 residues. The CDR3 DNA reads TGTGCCAGCAGATCTGGGGGGTACACCGGGGAGCTGTTTTTT. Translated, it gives CASRSGGYTGELFF.

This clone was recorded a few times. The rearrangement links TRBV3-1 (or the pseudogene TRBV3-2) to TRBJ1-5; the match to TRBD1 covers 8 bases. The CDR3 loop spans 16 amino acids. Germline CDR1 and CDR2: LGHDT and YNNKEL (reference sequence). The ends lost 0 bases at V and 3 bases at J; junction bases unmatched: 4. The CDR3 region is CASSQERTGPNQPQHF. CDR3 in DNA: TGTGCCAGCAGCCAAGAACGGACAGGGCCCAATCAGCCCCAGCATTTT.

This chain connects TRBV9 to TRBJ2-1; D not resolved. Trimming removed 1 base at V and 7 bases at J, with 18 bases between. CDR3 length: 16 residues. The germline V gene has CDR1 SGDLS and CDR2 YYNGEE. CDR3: CASSVTSRVSVNEQFF. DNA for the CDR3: TGTGCCAGCAGCGTAACCTCCCGGGTTTCGGTAAATGAGCAGTTCTTC.

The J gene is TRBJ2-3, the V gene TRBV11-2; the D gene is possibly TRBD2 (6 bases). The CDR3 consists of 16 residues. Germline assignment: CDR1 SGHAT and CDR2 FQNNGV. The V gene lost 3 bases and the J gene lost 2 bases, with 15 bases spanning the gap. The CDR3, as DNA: TGTGCCAGCAGCTTGAGCGGAGGACTAAACACAGATACGCAGTATTTT. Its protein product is CASSLSGGLNTDTQYF.

The CDR3 loop is CASSDQGNQPQHF. CDR3 sequence (DNA): TGTGCCAGCTCGGACCAGGGGAATCAGCCCCAGCATTTT. This chain connects TRBV18 to TRBJ1-5; tentative D call: TRBD1 (6 bases). The germline V gene encodes CDR1 KGHSH and CDR2 LQKENI. This CDR3 is built from 13 residues. V gave up 6 bases and J gave up 4 bases, with 10 bases separating them.

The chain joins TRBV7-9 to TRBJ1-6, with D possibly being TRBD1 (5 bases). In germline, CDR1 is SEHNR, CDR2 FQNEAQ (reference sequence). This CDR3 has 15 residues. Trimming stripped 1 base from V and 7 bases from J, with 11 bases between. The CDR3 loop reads CASSLGSGRNSPLHF. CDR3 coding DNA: TGTGCCAGCAGCTTAGGATCAGGGAGGAATTCACCCCTCCACTTT.

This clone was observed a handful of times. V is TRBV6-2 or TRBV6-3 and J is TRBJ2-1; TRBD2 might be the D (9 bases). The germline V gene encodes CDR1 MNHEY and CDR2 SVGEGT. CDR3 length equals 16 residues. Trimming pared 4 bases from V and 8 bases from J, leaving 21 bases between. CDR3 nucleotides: TGTGCCAGCAGTTCCGGGACAGGACTAGCGAGAGATGAGCAGTTCTTC. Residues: CASSSGTGLARDEQFF.

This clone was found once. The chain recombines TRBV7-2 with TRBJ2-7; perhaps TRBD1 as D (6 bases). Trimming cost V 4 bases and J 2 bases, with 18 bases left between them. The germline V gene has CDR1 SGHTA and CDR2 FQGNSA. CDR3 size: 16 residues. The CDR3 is CASSSDETTGTYEQYF. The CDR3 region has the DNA TGTGCCAGCAGCTCGGATGAGACGACAGGAACCTACGAGCAGTACTTC.

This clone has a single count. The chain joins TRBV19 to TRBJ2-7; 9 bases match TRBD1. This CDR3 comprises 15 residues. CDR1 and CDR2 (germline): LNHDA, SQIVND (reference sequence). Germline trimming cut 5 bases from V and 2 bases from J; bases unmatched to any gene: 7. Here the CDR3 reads CASSADRGDTYEQYF. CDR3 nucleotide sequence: TGTGCCAGTAGTGCAGACAGGGGGGATACCTACGAGCAGTACTTC.

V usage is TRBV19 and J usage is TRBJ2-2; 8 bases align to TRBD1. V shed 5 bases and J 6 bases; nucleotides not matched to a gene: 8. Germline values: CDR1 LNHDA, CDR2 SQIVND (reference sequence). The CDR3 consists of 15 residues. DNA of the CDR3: TGTGCCAGTAGTCGTAGCGGACAGGGCTCCGGGGAGCTGTTTTTT. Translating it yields CASSRSGQGSGELFF.

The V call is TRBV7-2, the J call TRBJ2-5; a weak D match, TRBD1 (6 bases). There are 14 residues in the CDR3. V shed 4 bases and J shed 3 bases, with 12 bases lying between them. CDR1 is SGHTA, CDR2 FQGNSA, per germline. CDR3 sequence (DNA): TGTGCCAGCAGCTCAAACAGGGATAAAGAGACCCAGTACTTC. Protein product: CASSSNRDKETQYF.

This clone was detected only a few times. The CDR3 is CASRGQANTEAFF. The CDR3, as DNA: TGTGCCAGCAGAGGACAGGCGAACACTGAAGCTTTCTTT. This sequence joins TRBV4-2 and TRBJ1-1; TRBD1 aligns across 7 bases. V lost 6 bases and J lost 1; bases outside the gene matches: 2. The germline CDR1 and CDR2 sequences are LGHNA and YNFKEQ. This CDR3 region has 13 residues.

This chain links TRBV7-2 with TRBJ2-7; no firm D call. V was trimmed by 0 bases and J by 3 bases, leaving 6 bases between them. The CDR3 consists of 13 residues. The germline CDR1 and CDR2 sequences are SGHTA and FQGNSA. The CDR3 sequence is CASSLAGDYEQYF. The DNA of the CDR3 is TGTGCCAGCAGCTTAGCTGGAGACTACGAGCAGTACTTC.

The CDR3 DNA sequence: TGTGCCAGCACTCTACTGGGGCTCGGCGCCGGGGAGCTGTTTTTT. Translating it yields CASTLLGLGAGELFF. V is TRBV27 and J is TRBJ2-2, with D possibly being TRBD1 (5 bases). The CDR3 runs 15 residues. The germline V and J ends were trimmed by 7 bases and 6 bases, with 18 bases remaining between them. CDR1 and CDR2 from the germline V gene are MNHEY and SMNVEV (reference sequence).

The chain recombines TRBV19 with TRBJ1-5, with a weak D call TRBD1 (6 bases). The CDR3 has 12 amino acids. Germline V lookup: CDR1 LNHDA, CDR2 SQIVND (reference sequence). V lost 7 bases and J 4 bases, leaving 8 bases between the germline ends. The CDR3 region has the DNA TGTGCCAGTATGCAGGGGAATCAGCCCCAGCATTTT. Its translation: CASMQGNQPQHF.

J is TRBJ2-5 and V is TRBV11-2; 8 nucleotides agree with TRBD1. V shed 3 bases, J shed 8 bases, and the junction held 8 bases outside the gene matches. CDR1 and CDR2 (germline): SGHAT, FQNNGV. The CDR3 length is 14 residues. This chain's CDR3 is CASSFRTGRITQYF. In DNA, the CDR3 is TGTGCCAGCAGCTTCCGGACAGGGAGAATCACCCAGTACTTC.

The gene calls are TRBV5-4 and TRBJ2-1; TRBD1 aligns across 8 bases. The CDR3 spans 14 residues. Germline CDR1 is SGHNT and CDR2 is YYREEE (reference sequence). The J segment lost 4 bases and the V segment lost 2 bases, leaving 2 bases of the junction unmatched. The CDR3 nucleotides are TGTGCCAGCAGCTTCCGGGACAGGTACAATGAGCAGTTCTTC. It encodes CASSFRDRYNEQFF.

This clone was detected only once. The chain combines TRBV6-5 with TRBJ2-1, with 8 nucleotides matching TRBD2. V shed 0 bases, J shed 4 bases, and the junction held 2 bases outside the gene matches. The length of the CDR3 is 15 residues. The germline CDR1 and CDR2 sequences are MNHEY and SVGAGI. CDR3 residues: CASSYSTSEYNEQFF. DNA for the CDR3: TGTGCCAGCAGTTACTCGACTAGCGAATACAATGAGCAGTTCTTC.

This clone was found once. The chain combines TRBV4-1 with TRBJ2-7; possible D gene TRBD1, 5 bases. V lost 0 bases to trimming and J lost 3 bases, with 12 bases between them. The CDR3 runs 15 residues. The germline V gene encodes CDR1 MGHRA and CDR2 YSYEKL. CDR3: CASSQETATFYEQYF. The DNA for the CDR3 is TGCGCCAGCAGCCAAGAGACAGCTACTTTCTACGAGCAGTACTTC.

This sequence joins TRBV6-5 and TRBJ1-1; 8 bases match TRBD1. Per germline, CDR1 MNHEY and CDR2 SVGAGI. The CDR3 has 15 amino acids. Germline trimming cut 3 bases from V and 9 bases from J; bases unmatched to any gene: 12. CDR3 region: CASSYAGTGEFQAFF. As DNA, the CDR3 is TGTGCCAGCAGTTATGCGGGGACAGGCGAGTTTCAAGCTTTCTTT.

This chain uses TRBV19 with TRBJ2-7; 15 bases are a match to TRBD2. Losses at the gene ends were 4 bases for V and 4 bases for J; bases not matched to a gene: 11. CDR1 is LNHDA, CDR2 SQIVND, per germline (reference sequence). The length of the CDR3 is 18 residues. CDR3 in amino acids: CASSNTPGTSGRRYEQYF. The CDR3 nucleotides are TGTGCCAGTAGTAATACACCCGGGACTAGCGGGAGGAGGTACGAGCAGTACTTC. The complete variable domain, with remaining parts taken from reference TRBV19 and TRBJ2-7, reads DGGITQSPKYLFRKEGQNVTLSCEQNLNHDAMYWYRQDPGQGLRLIYYSQIVNDFQKGDIAEGYSVSREKKESFPLTVTSAQKNPTAFYLCASSNTPGTSGRRYEQYFGPGTRLTVT.

The CDR3 here is CASSGGTGNSPLHF. As DNA, the CDR3 is TGCGCCAGCAGCGGTGGGACAGGGAATTCACCCCTCCACTTT. The chain couples TRBV5-1 to TRBJ1-6, with 9 bases fitting TRBD1. CDR3 size: 14 residues. V lost 4 bases to trimming and J lost 7 bases; unmatched junction nucleotides: 3. Germline V gene lookup returns CDR1 SGHRS and CDR2 YFSETQ.